The following is a T cell receptor (beta chain) sequence with its context. Repertoires were generated with immunoSEQ multiplex PCR, while TCRdb's copy carries only in-frame clones and drops some. The sample yields approximately 60,000 clones, around 94% seen once. The data originate from a study of T cell changes during pregnancy in multiple sclerosis. The germline gives CDR1 MGHRA, CDR2 YSYEKL. The length of the CDR3 is 15 residues. The V gene end was trimmed by 1 base and the J gene end by 6 bases; junction bases not matched to a gene: 3. The sequence was obtained from a female donor with multiple sclerosis, enrolled in a pregnancy study. The genes are TRBV4-1 and TRBJ2-1; TRBD2 agrees at 10 bases. Sequenced here: CD8+ T cells from peripheral blood mononuclear cells, sampled in the third trimester of pregnancy. CDR3 in DNA: TGCGCCAGCAGCCAAGGAGCGGGAGGGGTCAATGAGCAGTTCTTC. Translating it yields CASSQGAGGVNEQFF.